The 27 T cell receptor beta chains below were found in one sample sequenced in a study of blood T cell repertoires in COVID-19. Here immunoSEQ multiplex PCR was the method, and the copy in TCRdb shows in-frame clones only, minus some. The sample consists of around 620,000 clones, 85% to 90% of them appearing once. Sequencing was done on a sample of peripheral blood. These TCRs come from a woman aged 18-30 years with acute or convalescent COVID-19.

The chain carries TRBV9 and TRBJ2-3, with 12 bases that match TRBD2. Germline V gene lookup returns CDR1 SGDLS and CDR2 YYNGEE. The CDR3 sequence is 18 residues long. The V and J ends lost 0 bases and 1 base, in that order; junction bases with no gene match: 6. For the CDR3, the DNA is TGTGCCAGCAGCGTAGTTGGGACTAGCGGGTGGGGCACAGATACGCAGTATTTT. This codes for CASSVVGTSGWGTDTQYF.

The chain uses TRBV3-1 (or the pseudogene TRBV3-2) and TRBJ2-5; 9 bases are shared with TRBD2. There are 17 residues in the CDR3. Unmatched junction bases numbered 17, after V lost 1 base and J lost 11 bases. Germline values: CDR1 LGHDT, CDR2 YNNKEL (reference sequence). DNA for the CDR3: TGTGCCAGCAGCCAAGGGGTTATGTTGCGGGGGGGCGCGTTGCAGTACTTC. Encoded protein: CASSQGVMLRGGALQYF.

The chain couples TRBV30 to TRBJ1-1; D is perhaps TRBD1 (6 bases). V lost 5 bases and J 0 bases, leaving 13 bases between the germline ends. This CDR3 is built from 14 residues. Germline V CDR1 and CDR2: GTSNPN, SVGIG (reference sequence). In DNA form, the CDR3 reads TGTGCCTGGGCCCAACAGGGATTGAACACTGAAGCTTTCTTT. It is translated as CAWAQQGLNTEAFF.

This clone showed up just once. The CDR3 is CASSSGLAGTKNIQYF. In DNA form, the CDR3 reads TGTGCCAGCAGTTCCGGACTAGCCGGAACCAAAAACATTCAGTACTTC. This sequence joins TRBV2 and TRBJ2-4, with TRBD2 matching 8 bases. The V and J ends lost 5 bases and 2 bases, in that order; junction bases with no gene match: 8. The CDR3 consists of 16 residues. Germline CDR1 reads SNHLY; CDR2 reads FYNNEI.

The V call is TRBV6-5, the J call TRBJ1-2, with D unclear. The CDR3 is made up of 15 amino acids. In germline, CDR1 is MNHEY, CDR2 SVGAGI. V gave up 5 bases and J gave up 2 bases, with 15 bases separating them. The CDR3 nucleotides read TGTGCCAGCAGTCCCAAGGCGGCAGCCAACTATGGCTACACCTTC. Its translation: CASSPKAAANYGYTF.

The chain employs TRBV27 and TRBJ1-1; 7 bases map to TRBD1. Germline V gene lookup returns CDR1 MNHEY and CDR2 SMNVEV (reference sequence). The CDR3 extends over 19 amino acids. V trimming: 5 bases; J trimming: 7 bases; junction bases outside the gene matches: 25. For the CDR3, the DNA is TGTGCCAGCAGTCCCTCTAGGGGGCAGGGGGTAGGTAGTTACTATGAAGCTTTCTTT. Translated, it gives CASSPSRGQGVGSYYEAFF.

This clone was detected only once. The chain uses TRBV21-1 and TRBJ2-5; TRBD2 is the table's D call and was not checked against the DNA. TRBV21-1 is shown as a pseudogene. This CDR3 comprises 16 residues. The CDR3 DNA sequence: TGTGCCAGCAGCAACACGTGGACTAGCGGCCAAGAGACCCAGTACTTC. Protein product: CASSNTWTSGQETQYF.

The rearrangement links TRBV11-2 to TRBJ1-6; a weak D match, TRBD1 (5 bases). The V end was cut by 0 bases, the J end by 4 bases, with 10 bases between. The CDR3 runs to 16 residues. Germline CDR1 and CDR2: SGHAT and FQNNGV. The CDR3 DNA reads TGTGCCAGCAGCTTAGATTGGGGCGGATATAATTCACCCCTCCACTTT. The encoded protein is CASSLDWGGYNSPLHF. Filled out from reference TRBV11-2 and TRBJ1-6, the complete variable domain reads EAGVAQSPRYKIIEKRQSVAFWCNPISGHATLYWYQQILGQGPKLLIQFQNNGVVDDSQLPKDRFSAERLKGVDSTLKIQPAKLEDSAVYLCASSLDWGGYNSPLHFGNGTRLTVT.

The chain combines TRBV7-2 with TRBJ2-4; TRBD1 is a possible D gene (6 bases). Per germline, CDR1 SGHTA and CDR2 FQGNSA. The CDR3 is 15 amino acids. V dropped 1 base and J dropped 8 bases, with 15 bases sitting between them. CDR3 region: CASSLGGGGWDIQYF. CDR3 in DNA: TGTGCCAGCAGCTTAGGTGGTGGGGGCTGGGACATTCAGTACTTC.

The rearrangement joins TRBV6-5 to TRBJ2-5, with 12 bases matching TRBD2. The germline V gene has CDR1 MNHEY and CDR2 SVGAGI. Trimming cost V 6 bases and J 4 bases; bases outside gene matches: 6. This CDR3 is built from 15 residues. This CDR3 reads CASSRGLAGRETQYF. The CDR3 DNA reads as TGTGCCAGCAGCCGAGGACTAGCGGGGCGAGAGACCCAGTACTTC.

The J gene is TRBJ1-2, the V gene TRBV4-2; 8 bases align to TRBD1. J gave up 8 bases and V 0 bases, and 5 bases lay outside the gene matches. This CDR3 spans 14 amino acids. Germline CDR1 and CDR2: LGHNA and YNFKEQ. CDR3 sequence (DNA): TGTGCCAGCAGCCAAGACAGGGGGCGGCAAGGCTACACCTTC. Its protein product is CASSQDRGRQGYTF.

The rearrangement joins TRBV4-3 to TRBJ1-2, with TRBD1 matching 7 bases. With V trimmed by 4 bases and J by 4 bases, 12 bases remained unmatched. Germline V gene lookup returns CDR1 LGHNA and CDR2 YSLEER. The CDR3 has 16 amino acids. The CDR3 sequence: CASSPAKGQQSYGYTF. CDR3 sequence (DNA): TGCGCCAGCAGCCCTGCCAAGGGACAGCAATCCTATGGCTACACCTTC.

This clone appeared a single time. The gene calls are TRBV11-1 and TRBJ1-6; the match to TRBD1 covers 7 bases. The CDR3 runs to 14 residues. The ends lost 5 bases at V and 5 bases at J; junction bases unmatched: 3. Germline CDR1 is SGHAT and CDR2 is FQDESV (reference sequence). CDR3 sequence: CASSLGTDNSPLHF. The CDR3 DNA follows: TGTGCCAGCAGCCTAGGGACAGATAATTCACCCCTCCACTTT.

CDR3 in amino acids: CASSSTGGIYGYTF. CDR3 DNA sequence: TGTGCCAGCAGCTCAACAGGGGGAATATATGGCTACACCTTC. The chain couples TRBV7-2 to TRBJ1-2, with 8 bases that match TRBD1. The V segment lost 4 bases and the J segment 5 bases; nucleotides outside the gene matches: 6. This CDR3 is 14 amino acids long. The germline V gene encodes CDR1 SGHTA and CDR2 FQGNSA.

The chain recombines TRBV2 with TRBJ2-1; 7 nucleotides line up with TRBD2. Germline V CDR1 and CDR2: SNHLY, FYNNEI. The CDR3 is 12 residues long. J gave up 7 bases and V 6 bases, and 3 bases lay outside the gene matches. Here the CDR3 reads CASRNSGNEQFF. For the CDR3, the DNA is TGTGCCAGCAGGAATAGCGGGAATGAGCAGTTCTTC.

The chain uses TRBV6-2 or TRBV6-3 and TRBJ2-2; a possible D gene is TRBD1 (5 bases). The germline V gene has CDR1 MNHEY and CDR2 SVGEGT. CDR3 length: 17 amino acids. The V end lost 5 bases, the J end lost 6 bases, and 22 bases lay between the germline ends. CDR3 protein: CASSQLPWSGRAGELFF. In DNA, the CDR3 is TGTGCCAGCAGTCAACTCCCCTGGTCAGGGCGAGCCGGGGAGCTGTTTTTT.

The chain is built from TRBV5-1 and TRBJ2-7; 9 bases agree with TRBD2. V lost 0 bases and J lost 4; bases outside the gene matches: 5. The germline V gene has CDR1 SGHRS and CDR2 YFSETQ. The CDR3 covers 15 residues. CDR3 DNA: TGCGCCAGCAGCTTGGATAGCGGGGGTATTTACGAGCAGTACTTC. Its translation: CASSLDSGGIYEQYF.

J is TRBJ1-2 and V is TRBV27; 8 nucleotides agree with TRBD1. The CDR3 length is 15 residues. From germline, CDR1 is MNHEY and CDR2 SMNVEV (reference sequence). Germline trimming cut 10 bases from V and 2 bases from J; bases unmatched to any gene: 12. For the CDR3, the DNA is TGTGCCACAGGACAGGGCCTATCCCTAAACTATGGCTACACCTTC. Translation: CATGQGLSLNYGYTF.

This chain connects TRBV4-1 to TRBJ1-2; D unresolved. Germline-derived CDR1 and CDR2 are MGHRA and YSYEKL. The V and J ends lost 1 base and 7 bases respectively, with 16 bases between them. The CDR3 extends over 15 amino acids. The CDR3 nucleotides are TGCGCCAGCAGCCAAGTGGTGGACTTTTCAGGTGGCTACACCTTC. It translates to CASSQVVDFSGGYTF.

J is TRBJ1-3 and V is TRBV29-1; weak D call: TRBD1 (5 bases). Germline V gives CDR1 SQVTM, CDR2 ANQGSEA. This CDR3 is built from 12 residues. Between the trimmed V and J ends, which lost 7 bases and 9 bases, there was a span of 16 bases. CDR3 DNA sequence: TGCAGCGGTCTGACAGTCCAGGGCACCATATATTTT. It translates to CSGLTVQGTIYF. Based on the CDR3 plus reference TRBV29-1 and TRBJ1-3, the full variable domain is SAVISQKPSRDICQRGTSLTIQCQVDSQVTMMFWYRQQPGQSLTLIATANQGSEATYESGFVIDKFPISRPNLTFSTLTVSNMSPEDSSIYLCSGLTVQGTIYFGEGSWLTVV.

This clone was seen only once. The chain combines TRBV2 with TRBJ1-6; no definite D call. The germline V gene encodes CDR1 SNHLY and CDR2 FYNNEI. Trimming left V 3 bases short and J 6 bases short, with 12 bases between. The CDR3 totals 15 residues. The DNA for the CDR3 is TGTGCCAGCAGTGACAGGTTTAGTGGTAATTCACCCCTCCACTTT. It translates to CASSDRFSGNSPLHF.

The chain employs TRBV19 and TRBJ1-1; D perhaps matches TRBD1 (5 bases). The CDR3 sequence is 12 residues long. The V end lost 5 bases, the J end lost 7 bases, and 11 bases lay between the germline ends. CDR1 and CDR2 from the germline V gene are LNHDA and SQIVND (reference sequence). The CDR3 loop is CASSVQGREAFF. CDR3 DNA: TGTGCCAGTAGTGTTCAGGGCCGTGAAGCTTTCTTT.

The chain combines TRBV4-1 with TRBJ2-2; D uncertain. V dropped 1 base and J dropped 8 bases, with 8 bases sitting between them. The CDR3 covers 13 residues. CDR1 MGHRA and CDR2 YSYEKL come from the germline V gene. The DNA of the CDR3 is TGCGCCAGCAGCCAAGGAGGCTTTGGGGAGCTGTTTTTT. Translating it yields CASSQGGFGELFF.

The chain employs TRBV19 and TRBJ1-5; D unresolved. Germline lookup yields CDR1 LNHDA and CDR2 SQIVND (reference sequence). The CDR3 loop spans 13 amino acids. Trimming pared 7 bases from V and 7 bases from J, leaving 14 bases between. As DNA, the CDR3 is TGTGCCAGTACAAGGGAGGGCAGACAGCCCCAGCATTTT. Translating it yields CASTREGRQPQHF.

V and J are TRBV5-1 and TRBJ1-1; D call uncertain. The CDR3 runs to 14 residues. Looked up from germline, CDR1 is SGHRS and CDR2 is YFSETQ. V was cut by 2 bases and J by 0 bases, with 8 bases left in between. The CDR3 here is CASSFGGLNTEAFF. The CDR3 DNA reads TGCGCCAGCAGCTTTGGCGGATTGAACACTGAAGCTTTCTTT. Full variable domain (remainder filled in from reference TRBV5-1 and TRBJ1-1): KAGVTQTPRYLIKTRGQQVTLSCSPISGHRSVSWYQQTPGQGLQFLFEYFSETQRNKGNFPGRFSGRQFSNSRSEMNVSTLELGDSALYLCASSFGGLNTEAFFGQGTRLTVV.

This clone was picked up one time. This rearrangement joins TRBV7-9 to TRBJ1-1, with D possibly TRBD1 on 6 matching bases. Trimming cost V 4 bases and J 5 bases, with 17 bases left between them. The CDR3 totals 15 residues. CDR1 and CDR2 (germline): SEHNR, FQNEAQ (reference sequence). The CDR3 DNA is TGTGCCAGCAGCTCGAACAGGGTTCTGGGTACTGAAGCTTTCTTT. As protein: CASSSNRVLGTEAFF.

The CDR3 here is CASTQGIRGEQFF. The CDR3 coding sequence is TGTGCCAGTACTCAGGGGATAAGGGGTGAGCAGTTCTTC. The chain combines TRBV9 with TRBJ2-1, with TRBD1 as a possible D gene (6 bases). CDR1 and CDR2 (germline): SGDLS, YYNGEE. The CDR3 has 13 residues. V lost 8 bases, J lost 9 bases, and 18 bases lay in between.